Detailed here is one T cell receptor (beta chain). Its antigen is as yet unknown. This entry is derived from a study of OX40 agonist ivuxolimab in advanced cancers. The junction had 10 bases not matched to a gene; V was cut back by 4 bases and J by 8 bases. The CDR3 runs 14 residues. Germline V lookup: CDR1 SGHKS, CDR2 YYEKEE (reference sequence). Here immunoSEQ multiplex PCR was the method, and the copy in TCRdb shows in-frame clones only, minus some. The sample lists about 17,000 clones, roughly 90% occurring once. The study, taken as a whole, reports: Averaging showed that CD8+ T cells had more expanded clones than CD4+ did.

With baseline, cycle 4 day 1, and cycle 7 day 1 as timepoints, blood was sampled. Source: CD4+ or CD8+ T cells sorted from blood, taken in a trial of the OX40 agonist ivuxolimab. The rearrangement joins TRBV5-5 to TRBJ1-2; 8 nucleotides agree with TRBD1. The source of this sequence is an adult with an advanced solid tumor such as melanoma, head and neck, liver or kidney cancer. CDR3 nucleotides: TGTGCCAGCAGCGTGCAGGGGGCAACGGAGGGCTACACCTTC. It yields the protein CASSVQGATEGYTF. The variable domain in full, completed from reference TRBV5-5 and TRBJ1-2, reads DAGVTQSPTHLIKTRGQQVTLRCSPISGHKSVSWYQQVLGQGPQFIFQYYEKEERGRGNFPDRFSARQFPNYSSELNVNALLLGDSALYLCASSVQGATEGYTFGSGTRLTVV.